This is a list of T cell receptor beta chains from one sample in a study of cytomegalovirus exposure and HLA in healthy donors. Profiled with immunoSEQ multiplex PCR; TCRdb holds only in-frame clones, not every one. The table includes 90,000 to 140,000 clones, around 80% detected once. Material for sequencing was PBMCs. The receptors originated from a man aged 18 to 29 in good health and CMV-seronegative. Each CDR3 is given with its conserved first and last residue. The D gene is left open where the match is weak. Size is omitted from some rows. Given values are once, few, many or a class for expanded clones.

d_call: .
j_call: TRBJ1-2
clone_size: once
v_call: TRBV7-2
cdr3_aa: CASSLDRVGGYTF
cdr3_nt: TGTGCCAGCAGCTTAGACAGGGTGGGCGGCTACACCTTC

d_call: TRBD1
j_call: TRBJ2-5
clone_size: .
v_call: TRBV18
cdr3_aa: CASSPGTGHQETQYF
cdr3_nt: TGTGCCAGCTCACCCGGGACAGGGCACCAAGAGACCCAGTACTTC

d_call: TRBD2
j_call: TRBJ2-7
clone_size: few
v_call: TRBV9
cdr3_aa: CASSVGAGETDEQYF
cdr3_nt: TGTGCCAGCAGCGTAGGCGCGGGAGAAACGGACGAGCAGTACTTC

d_call: .
j_call: TRBJ1-5
clone_size: .
v_call: TRBV6-5
cdr3_aa: CASRISGVGQPQHF
cdr3_nt: TGTGCCAGCAGGATTTCGGGGGTGGGGCAGCCCCAGCATTTT

d_call: TRBD1
j_call: TRBJ1-5
clone_size: .
v_call: TRBV30
cdr3_aa: CAWSVLGQAYQPQHF
cdr3_nt: TGTGCCTGGAGTGTACTAGGACAGGCTTATCAGCCCCAGCATTTT

d_call: .
j_call: TRBJ2-7
clone_size: .
v_call: TRBV7-2
cdr3_aa: CASSPTGQAYEQYF
cdr3_nt: TGTGCCAGCAGCCCGACAGGCCAGGCCTACGAGCAGTACTTC

d_call: TRBD2
j_call: TRBJ2-4
clone_size: .
v_call: TRBV30
cdr3_aa: CAWSMVGGAKNIQYF
cdr3_nt: TGTGCCTGGAGTATGGTGGGGGGGGCCAAAAACATTCAGTACTTC

d_call: .
j_call: TRBJ2-1
clone_size: .
v_call: TRBV6-4
cdr3_aa: CASSDSHHGSLDHYLHSYNEQFF
cdr3_nt: TGTGCCAGCAGTGACTCGCACCACGGGAGTCTGGACCACTACCTCCATTCCTACAATGAGCAGTTCTTC

d_call: .
j_call: TRBJ2-7
clone_size: .
v_call: TRBV5-4
cdr3_aa: CASSLDGRGSYEQYF
cdr3_nt: TGTGCCAGCAGCTTGGATGGAAGGGGGTCCTACGAGCAGTACTTC

d_call: .
j_call: TRBJ1-2
clone_size: .
v_call: TRBV9
cdr3_aa: CASSADYGYTF
cdr3_nt: TGTGCCAGCAGCGCCGACTATGGCTACACCTTC

d_call: TRBD1
j_call: TRBJ1-1
clone_size: .
v_call: TRBV19
cdr3_aa: CASSVGQGAPEAFF
cdr3_nt: TGTGCCAGTAGTGTTGGACAGGGGGCCCCTGAAGCTTTCTTT

d_call: TRBD1
j_call: TRBJ2-7
clone_size: .
v_call: TRBV6-1
cdr3_aa: CASTTGRSYEQYF
cdr3_nt: TGTGCCAGCACGACAGGGAGATCCTACGAGCAGTACTTC

d_call: .
j_call: TRBJ2-1
clone_size: .
v_call: TRBV18
cdr3_aa: CASSPTLELHNEQFF
cdr3_nt: TGTGCCAGCTCTCCGACACTAGAACTCCACAATGAGCAGTTCTTC

d_call: .
j_call: TRBJ1-2
clone_size: .
v_call: TRBV9
cdr3_aa: CASSVDFGQGSYGYTF
cdr3_nt: TGTGCCAGCAGCGTAGATTTTGGCCAGGGGTCCTATGGCTACACCTTC

d_call: TRBD2
j_call: TRBJ2-3
clone_size: .
v_call: TRBV5-1
cdr3_aa: CASSSGGSSDTQYF
cdr3_nt: TGCGCCAGCAGCTCGGGAGGGTCTTCAGATACGCAGTATTTT

d_call: TRBD2
j_call: TRBJ2-1
clone_size: .
v_call: TRBV5-1
cdr3_aa: CASSVGLAGGPNNEQFF
cdr3_nt: TGCGCCAGCAGCGTGGGACTAGCGGGAGGGCCTAACAATGAGCAGTTCTTC

d_call: .
j_call: TRBJ1-3
clone_size: .
v_call: TRBV19
cdr3_aa: CASSGRQAESGNTIYF
cdr3_nt: TGTGCCAGTAGTGGTAGACAGGCGGAGTCTGGAAACACCATATATTTT

d_call: TRBD2
j_call: TRBJ2-1
clone_size: many
v_call: TRBV7-6
cdr3_aa: CASTPYLGREDNEQFF
cdr3_nt: TGTGCCAGCACCCCCTACTTAGGGCGGGAGGACAATGAGCAGTTCTTC

d_call: TRBD2
j_call: TRBJ2-7
clone_size: .
v_call: TRBV7-2
cdr3_aa: CASSLSGSSYEQYF
cdr3_nt: TGTGCCAGCAGCTTGAGCGGGAGCTCCTACGAGCAGTACTTC

d_call: .
j_call: TRBJ1-5
clone_size: .
v_call: TRBV19
cdr3_aa: CASKIGQLNQPQHF
cdr3_nt: TGTGCCAGTAAGATCGGACAGTTAAATCAGCCCCAGCATTTT

d_call: TRBD2
j_call: TRBJ2-2
clone_size: few
v_call: TRBV4-3
cdr3_aa: CASSQTWTSGVDGELFF
cdr3_nt: TGCGCCAGCAGCCAGACCTGGACTAGCGGGGTGGACGGGGAGCTGTTTTTT

d_call: .
j_call: TRBJ2-3
clone_size: .
v_call: TRBV11-2
cdr3_aa: CASAREIADTQYF
cdr3_nt: TGTGCCAGTGCGAGGGAGATCGCAGATACGCAGTATTTT

d_call: TRBD1
j_call: TRBJ1-1
clone_size: .
v_call: TRBV5-1
cdr3_aa: CASRYTGVDTEAFF
cdr3_nt: TGCGCCAGCAGGTATACAGGGGTCGACACTGAAGCTTTCTTT

d_call: .
j_call: TRBJ1-2
clone_size: .
v_call: TRBV5-6
cdr3_aa: CASSLTGRANYGYTF
cdr3_nt: TGTGCCAGCAGCTTGACAGGGAGGGCTAACTATGGCTACACCTTC

d_call: .
j_call: TRBJ1-3
clone_size: few
v_call: TRBV4-3
cdr3_aa: CASSQEWAAGNTIYF
cdr3_nt: TGCGCCAGCAGCCAAGAATGGGCAGCTGGAAACACCATATATTTT

d_call: TRBD1
j_call: TRBJ1-2
clone_size: .
v_call: TRBV18
cdr3_aa: CASSPDRVDGYTF
cdr3_nt: TGTGCCAGCTCACCAGACAGGGTGGATGGCTACACCTTC

d_call: TRBD2
j_call: TRBJ2-7
clone_size: .
v_call: TRBV29-1
cdr3_aa: CSVETGLAKYEQYF
cdr3_nt: TGCAGCGTCGAAACGGGACTAGCGAAATACGAGCAGTACTTC

d_call: .
j_call: TRBJ1-1
clone_size: .
v_call: TRBV6-4
cdr3_aa: CASSDTGNTEAFF
cdr3_nt: TGTGCCAGCAGTGACACGGGGAACACTGAAGCTTTCTTT

d_call: TRBD2
j_call: TRBJ2-2
clone_size: .
v_call: TRBV4-3
cdr3_aa: CASSHGTPGLVGELFF
cdr3_nt: TGCGCCAGCAGCCACGGGACTCCCGGACTAGTGGGGGAGCTGTTTTTT

d_call: .
j_call: TRBJ2-7
clone_size: .
v_call: TRBV18
cdr3_aa: CASSPMDSQLYEQYF
cdr3_nt: TGTGCCAGCTCACCAATGGACAGCCAACTTTACGAGCAGTACTTC

d_call: .
j_call: TRBJ1-1
clone_size: .
v_call: TRBV7-2
cdr3_aa: CASSLNREAFF
cdr3_nt: TGTGCCAGCAGCTTAAACAGGGAAGCTTTCTTT

d_call: TRBD2
j_call: TRBJ2-1
clone_size: .
v_call: TRBV2
cdr3_aa: CASTKNVGTSGKGQFF
cdr3_nt: TGTGCCAGCACCAAAAACGTCGGGACTAGCGGGAAGGGGCAGTTCTTC

d_call: .
j_call: TRBJ2-2
clone_size: .
v_call: TRBV15
cdr3_aa: CATSRDRGNTGELFF
cdr3_nt: TGTGCCACCAGCAGAGATCGGGGGAACACCGGGGAGCTGTTTTTT

d_call: .
j_call: TRBJ2-1
clone_size: .
v_call: TRBV6-5
cdr3_aa: CASSYLERGYNEQFF
cdr3_nt: TGTGCCAGCAGTTATTTAGAACGGGGCTACAATGAGCAGTTCTTC

d_call: TRBD2
j_call: TRBJ2-5
clone_size: .
v_call: TRBV19
cdr3_aa: CASSIATSAYQETQYF
cdr3_nt: TGTGCCAGTAGTATAGCCACTAGCGCGTACCAAGAGACCCAGTACTTC

d_call: .
j_call: TRBJ2-5
clone_size: .
v_call: TRBV25-1
cdr3_aa: CASRRQVPETQYF
cdr3_nt: TGTGCCAGCAGACGACAGGTGCCGGAGACCCAGTACTTC

d_call: TRBD2
j_call: TRBJ2-5
clone_size: .
v_call: TRBV9
cdr3_aa: CASSVGPPSGRGETQYF
cdr3_nt: TGTGCCAGCAGCGTAGGACCTCCTAGCGGGAGGGGGGAGACCCAGTACTTC